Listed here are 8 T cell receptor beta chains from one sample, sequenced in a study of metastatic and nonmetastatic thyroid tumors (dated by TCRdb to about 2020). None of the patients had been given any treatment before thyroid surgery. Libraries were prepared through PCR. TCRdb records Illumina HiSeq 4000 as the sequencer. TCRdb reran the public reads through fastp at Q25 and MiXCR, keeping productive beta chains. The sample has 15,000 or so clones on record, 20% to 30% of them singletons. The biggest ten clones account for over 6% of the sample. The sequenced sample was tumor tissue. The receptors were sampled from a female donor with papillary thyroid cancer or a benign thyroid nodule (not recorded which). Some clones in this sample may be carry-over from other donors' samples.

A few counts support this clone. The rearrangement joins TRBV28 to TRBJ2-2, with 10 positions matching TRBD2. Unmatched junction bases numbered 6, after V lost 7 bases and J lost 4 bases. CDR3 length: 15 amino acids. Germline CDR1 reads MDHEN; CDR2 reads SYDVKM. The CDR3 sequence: CASNPAGGPTGELFF. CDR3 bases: TGTGCCAGCAACCCAGCGGGAGGGCCCACCGGGGAGCTGTTTTTT.

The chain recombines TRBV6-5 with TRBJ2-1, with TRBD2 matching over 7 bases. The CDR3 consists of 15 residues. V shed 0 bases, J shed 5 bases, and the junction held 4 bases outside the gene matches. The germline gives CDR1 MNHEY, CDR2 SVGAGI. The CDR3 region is CASSYSGLSNNEQFF. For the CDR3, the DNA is TGTGCCAGCAGTTACTCGGGACTATCGAACAATGAGCAGTTCTTC.

The CDR3 DNA sequence: TGTGCCAGCAGTTACTCGTTGGTAGGAGCAACTAATGAAAAACTGTTTTTT. Protein sequence: CASSYSLVGATNEKLFF. J is TRBJ1-4 and V is TRBV6-5; no firm D call. V gave up 0 bases and J gave up 0 bases, with 11 bases separating them. The CDR3 spans 17 residues. Germline-derived CDR1 and CDR2 are MNHEY and SVGAGI.

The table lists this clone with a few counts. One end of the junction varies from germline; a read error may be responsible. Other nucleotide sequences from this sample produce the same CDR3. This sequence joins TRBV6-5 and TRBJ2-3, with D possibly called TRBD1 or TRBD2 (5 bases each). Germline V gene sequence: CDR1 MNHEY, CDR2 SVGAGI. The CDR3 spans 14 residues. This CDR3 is CASSSSGETDTQYF. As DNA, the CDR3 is TGTGCCAGCAGTTCTTCCGGGGAGACAGATACGCAGTACTTT.

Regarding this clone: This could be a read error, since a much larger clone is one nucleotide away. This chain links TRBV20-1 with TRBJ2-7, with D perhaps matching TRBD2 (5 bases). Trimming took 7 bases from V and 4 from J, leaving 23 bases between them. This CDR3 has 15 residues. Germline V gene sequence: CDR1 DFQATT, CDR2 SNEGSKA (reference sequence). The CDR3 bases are TGCAGTGATATGGAAGGAAAGCTAGCCCGGTACGAGCAGTACTTC. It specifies CSDMEGKLARYEQYF.

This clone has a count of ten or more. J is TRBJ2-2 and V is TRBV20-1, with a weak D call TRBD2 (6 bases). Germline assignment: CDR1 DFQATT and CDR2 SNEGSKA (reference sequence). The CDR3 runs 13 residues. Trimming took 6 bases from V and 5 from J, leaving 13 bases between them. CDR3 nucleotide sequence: TGCAGTGCGAGGGACTGGGAAACCGGGGAGCTGTTTTTT. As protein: CSARDWETGELFF.

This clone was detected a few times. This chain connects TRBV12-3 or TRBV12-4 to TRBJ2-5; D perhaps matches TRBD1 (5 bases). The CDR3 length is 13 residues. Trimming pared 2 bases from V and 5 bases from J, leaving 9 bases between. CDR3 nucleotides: TGTGCCAGCAGTTTAAGGGGTTTGGAGACCCAGTACTTC. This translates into CASSLRGLETQYF.

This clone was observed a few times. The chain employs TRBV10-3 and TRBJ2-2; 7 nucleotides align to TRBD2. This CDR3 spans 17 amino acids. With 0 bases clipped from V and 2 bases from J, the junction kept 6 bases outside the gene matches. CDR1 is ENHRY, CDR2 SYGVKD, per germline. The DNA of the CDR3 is TGTGCCATCAGTGAGTCGTTGTTAGCGGGTAACACCGGGGAGCTGTTTTTT. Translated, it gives CAISESLLAGNTGELFF.